These T cell receptor beta chains were read from a single sample in a study of T cell responses to AZD1222 COVID-19 vaccine. Clones were sequenced by immunoSEQ multiplex PCR, and TCRdb holds only the in-frame ones, with some missing. The profile shows 200,000 to 250,000 clones, approximately 94% of them singletons. Specimen: peripheral blood, collected on day 0 of MenACWY control vaccination. The receptors were gathered from an adult in good health. The conserved cysteine and the conserved F or W are not part of the CDR3 here.

j_call cdr3_length v_call cdr3_aa
TRBJ2-7 13 TRBV5-6 ASSLGTSVSYEQY
TRBJ1-2 11 TRBV5-6 ASSPTGLGGYT
TRBJ1-1 11 TRBV11-2 ASSRRMKEEAF
TRBJ2-5 12 TRBV27 ASSPRMTGETQY
TRBJ1-1 12 TRBV18 ASSRGPDYTEAF
TRBJ2-7 12 TRBV4-1 ASSQVGTGDEQY
TRBJ2-7 13 TRBV5-1 ASSLGLGVSYEQY
TRBJ1-5 14 TRBV18 ASSPATGDSNQPQH
TRBJ1-1 11 TRBV7-5 ARSGKGHTEAF
TRBJ1-2 15 TRBV4-1 ASSQVGGTGVVEGYT
TRBJ1-3 10 TRBV3-1/TRBV3-2 ASSQVTGSIY
TRBJ1-2 12 TRBV5-4 ASSSSGQAYGYT
TRBJ1-2 9 TRBV6-1 ASSDRGGYT
TRBJ2-1 12 TRBV11-2 ASSLVLGSQATF
TRBJ2-5 10 TRBV3-1/TRBV3-2 ASSHVGGTQY
TRBJ2-6 13 TRBV2 ASSEAGSGANVLT
TRBJ2-5 12 TRBV7-2 ASSSGFVQETQY
TRBJ2-5 10 TRBV11-2 ASRTPQETQY
TRBJ1-2 13 TRBV7-9 ASSQRGQGNGGYT
TRBJ1-4 10 TRBV29-1 SVRTSGTRLF
TRBJ1-4 14 TRBV4-3 ASSQEVGTSNEKLF
TRBJ1-5 15 TRBV20-1 SASYGSESSFNQPQH
TRBJ1-1 12 TRBV5-1 ASSSDRVGTEAF
TRBJ1-5 11 TRBV11-2 ASSLINGKPQH
TRBJ2-1 12 TRBV24-1 ATSGQPSYNEQF
TRBJ1-6 13 TRBV5-1 ASSLEAGYNSPLH
TRBJ1-6 12 TRBV7-9 ASEPRQGESPLH
TRBJ1-1 12 TRBV25-1 ASRRHEAGTEAF
TRBJ1-1 14 TRBV11-2 ASSPRTRGNNTEAF
TRBJ2-3 14 TRBV7-9 ASSVGTSGGADTQY
TRBJ2-7 14 TRBV6-1 ASSDVFRGFNYEQY
TRBJ2-3 12 TRBV7-9 ASSWTSVTDTQY
TRBJ2-5 11 TRBV4-2 ASSQVSEETQY
TRBJ1-1 14 TRBV6-5 ASSYSSRVRNTEAF
TRBJ1-6 13 TRBV20-1 SASGTHARDSPLH
TRBJ1-1 10 TRBV6-2/TRBV6-3 ASSTAHTEAF
TRBJ2-1 13 TRBV27 ASSFRGISYNEQF
TRBJ1-2 13 TRBV6-5 ASSYSGSGDYGYT
TRBJ2-5 12 TRBV7-2 ASSQQRSGETQY
TRBJ1-2 12 TRBV6-1 ASSERGPNYGYT
TRBJ2-2 12 TRBV7-9 ASSLYGAAGELF
TRBJ2-2 11 TRBV12-3/TRBV12-4 ASSLGFTGELF
TRBJ1-1 14 TRBV11-2 ASSFVGGRGNTEAF
TRBJ2-5 14 TRBV5-1 ASSLGTSGGQETQY
TRBJ1-2 13 TRBV6-5 ASSRDIRQGEGYT
TRBJ2-7 9 TRBV20-1 SARDFPEQY
TRBJ1-1 9 TRBV19 ASRWYTEAF